This TCR beta chain originates from a study of blood T cells in healthy people across ages. Notes on the study in general: PBMCs left unsorted prevented a conclusive naive versus antigen-experienced comparison. There were more naive CD4+ cells and higher diversity in long-lived donors than in aged donors.

Trimming cost V 3 bases and J 7 bases; bases outside gene matches: 4. The CDR3 is made up of 13 amino acids. Per germline, CDR1 SEHNR and CDR2 FQNEAQ (reference sequence). PCR was performed a second time for about 6 to 11 cycles using a sample-barcoded 5' primer and a J-beta primer mix. TCRdb reprocessed the 5' RACE reads via MiXCR and lists one record per CDR3 protein. The sample lists about 1.4 million distinct CDR3 sequences, approximately 60% occurring once. Note on this clonotype: Its target is not known.

This chain joins TRBV7-9 and TRBJ1-2, with 8 bases fitting TRBD1. The TCR was taken from a man aged 18 to 29 in good health. Sequenced input: blood. The CDR3 here is CASSFGQGSGYTF. As DNA, the CDR3 is TGTGCCAGCAGCTTCGGACAGGGAAGTGGCTACACCTTC.